Given below is one TCR beta chain in context. Its specificity is unknown. This sample was taken from a study of CD8 T cell repertoires and HIV-1 epitope variants. Study details: Epitopes were three Gag families plus Nef HW9 and YT9.

The method was immunoSEQ multiplex PCR; TCRdb's version includes in-frame clones alone and lacks a portion of them. Found here are thousands of clones, approximately 72% of them singletons; the top ten hold around two fifths. Study-wide findings and caveats: Ten or so TCR beta clonotypes were antigen-specific, six apparently recognizing autologous or escape variants.

CDR1 is SGHNT, CDR2 YENEEA, per germline. Trimming took 0 bases from V and 7 from J, leaving 13 bases between them. The CDR3 loop spans 15 amino acids. The chain is built from TRBV11-3 and TRBJ2-1; the D call may be TRBD1 or TRBD2 (6 bases each). This clonotype was obtained from a male donor with HIV. The specimen sequenced was cultured CD8+ T cells derived from PBMCs. The CDR3 DNA is TGTGCCAGCAGCTTAGAACAGGGAGGCGGGAATGAGCAGTTCTTC. It specifies CASSLEQGGGNEQFF.